The clone carrying this TCR beta chain appeared a few times. Its antigen is not identified. The sample originates from a study of T cell repertoires in cytomegalovirus infection. Germline-derived CDR1 and CDR2 are ENHRY and SYGVKD. V was shortened by 7 bases and J by 10 bases, with 14 bases between the two germline ends. The CDR3 has 11 residues. Using its own MiXCR run on the reads, TCRdb lists one record per CDR3 protein. The table lists 570,000 or so distinct CDR3 sequences, 40% of them singletons. This sequence was found in a human donor in good health (CMV status not recorded). Some clones in this sample may be carry-over from other donors' samples. Sequenced here: cultured PBMCs, sampled from culture after CMV antigen stimulation. The chain joins TRBV10-3 to TRBJ2-7, with D unresolved. Here the CDR3 DNA reads TGTGCCATCAAAGGTAGTGGAGTACAGTACTTC. It yields the protein CAIKGSGVQYF.